Listed below are T cell receptor beta chains from one sample, sequenced in a study of cytomegalovirus exposure and HLA in healthy donors. TCRdb's copy holds only in-frame clones and misses some; the assay was immunoSEQ multiplex PCR. The sample has 100,000 to 150,000 clones; 88% are singletons. Sample: PBMCs. Receptor source: a man aged 25-45 years in good health and CMV-seronegative. Each CDR3 is given with its conserved first and last residue. A D gene is named only where the DNA matches it firmly. Some rows have no size entry. The others give once, few or many, or a class for an expanded clone.

TRBJ1-2	TRBD1	TRBV6-6	once	TGTGCCAGCAGTTCTCCGGGACAGGGGTACTATGGCTACACCTTC	CASSSPGQGYYGYTF
TRBJ2-2	.	TRBV10-3	.	TGTGCCACCAGGGGACTTGGGGAAGCCGGGGAGCTGTTTTTT	CATRGLGEAGELFF
TRBJ2-2	.	TRBV5-4	.	TGTGCCAGCAGCTTGAGTCGACTAGGGAACACCGGGGAGCTGTTTTTT	CASSLSRLGNTGELFF
TRBJ1-5	TRBD1	TRBV5-6	.	TGTGCCAGCAGCGGATCAGGGGGCCTATACAATCAGCCCCAGCATTTT	CASSGSGGLYNQPQHF
TRBJ2-7	TRBD1	TRBV19	.	TGTGCCAGTAGTATCCGGGACAGCGCCTACGAGCAGTACTTC	CASSIRDSAYEQYF
TRBJ1-1	.	TRBV5-1	.	TGCGCCAGCAGCTCCGCTTTACGGACTGAAGCTTTCTTT	CASSSALRTEAFF
TRBJ1-1	.	TRBV7-9	.	TGTGCCAGCAGCATTGCTAGCACTGAAGCTTTCTTT	CASSIASTEAFF
TRBJ2-5	.	TRBV4-3	few	TGCGCCAGCAGCCAAGCCGCCCCGGGAAACCAAGAGACCCAGTACTTC	CASSQAAPGNQETQYF
TRBJ2-7	TRBD2	TRBV10-3	.	TGTGCCATCAGTGAAAACGGGGGGGAGCAGTACTTC	CAISENGGEQYF
TRBJ2-1	.	TRBV11-2	.	TGTGCCAGCAGCTTAGGTCCAGCGGGTCTCGATGAGCAGTTCTTC	CASSLGPAGLDEQFF
TRBJ2-3	TRBD2	TRBV5-1	.	TGCGCCAGCAGCCCGAAGGCGGGAGGTAGCACAGATACGCAGTATTTT	CASSPKAGGSTDTQYF
TRBJ2-7	TRBD2	TRBV27	.	TGTGCCAGCAGTGCCTCACTAGCGGGCTCCTACGAGCAGTACTTC	CASSASLAGSYEQYF
TRBJ2-3	TRBD2	TRBV6-4	.	TGTGCCAGCAGTGACTCGACGGAAAGCGGGAGGCCAGATACGCAGTATTTT	CASSDSTESGRPDTQYF
TRBJ2-3	TRBD2	TRBV6-6	once	TGTGCCAGCAGTTACTCTAGCGGGGGCACAGATACGCAGTATTTT	CASSYSSGGTDTQYF
TRBJ1-1	TRBD1	TRBV9	.	TGTGCCAGCAGCGCATCGGACAGGGGAGACACTGAAGCTTTCTTT	CASSASDRGDTEAFF
TRBJ1-1	.	TRBV7-9	.	TGTGCCAGCAGCTTATTACAGATACCGAACACTGAAGCTTTCTTT	CASSLLQIPNTEAFF
TRBJ2-7	.	TRBV12-5	.	TGTGCTAGTCAAGGGGAGGAGTCCTACGAGCAGTACTTC	CASQGEESYEQYF
TRBJ2-3	TRBD2	TRBV6-4	.	TGTGCCAGCAGTGACACCCTTTTAGCGGGAGAGACAGATACGCAGTATTTT	CASSDTLLAGETDTQYF